Shown below are 7 T cell receptor beta chains from a single sample sequenced in a study of T cells in Graves' hyperthyroidism and ophthalmopathy. RNA transcripts served as the template for amplifying TCR beta CDR3 regions. Using the HTBI primer set, a first-round RT-PCR was run on the TCR CDR3. MiXCR, applied by TCRdb to the multiplex PCR reads, yields one record per CDR3 protein. The profile shows approximately 260,000 distinct CDR3 sequences, roughly 15% of them singletons. The sample consisted of blood. These TCRs come from a woman between 50 and 59 years old with Graves' hyperthyroidism that later progressed to Graves' ophthalmopathy.

This clonotype has ten or more counts. The V gene is TRBV3-1, the J gene TRBJ1-3, with D hard to call. The CDR3 totals 13 residues. V lost 3 bases and J lost 4, with 7 bases in between. CDR1 is LGHDT, CDR2 YNNKEL, per germline (reference sequence). This CDR3 is CASSHEGGNTIYF. The CDR3 coding sequence is TGTGCCAGCAGCCACGAAGGGGGAAACACCATATATTTT.

This clonotype appeared many times. The rearrangement joins TRBV7-9 to TRBJ2-1; TRBD2 matches 13 bases. Germline CDR1 SEHNR, CDR2 FQNEAQ (reference sequence). The V and J ends lost 5 bases and 4 bases, in that order; junction bases with no gene match: 2. The CDR3 sequence is 15 residues long. For the CDR3, the DNA is TGTGCCAGCAGCCGGGGACTAGCGGGGTACAATGAGCAGTTCTTC. It yields the protein CASSRGLAGYNEQFF.

This clonotype appeared many times. V and J are TRBV6-1 and TRBJ2-3, with a possible D match to TRBD2 (5 bases). V gave up 8 bases and J gave up 1 base, with 13 bases separating them. CDR1 and CDR2 (germline): MNHNS, SASEGT. This CDR3 region has 14 residues. The CDR3 is CASEEGTGTDTQYF. DNA for the CDR3: TGTGCCAGCGAAGAGGGCACGGGCACAGATACGCAGTATTTT.

V gene TRBV6-1 combines with J gene TRBJ2-6; TRBD2 agrees at 7 bases. CDR1 is MNHNS and CDR2 is SASEGT in the germline V gene. This CDR3 spans 16 amino acids. The CDR3, as DNA: TGTGCAGGAGCGGGACCTTCGGGCGGTGGGGCCAACGTCCTGACTTTC. The encoded protein is CAGAGPSGGGANVLTF.

This clonotype was seen at least ten times. The rearrangement joins TRBV28 to TRBJ2-2; 8 bases are a match to TRBD2. Trimming removed 6 bases from V and 3 bases from J; junction bases left unmatched: 3. Germline V gene data show CDR1 as MDHEN and CDR2 as SYDVKM. The CDR3 loop spans 14 amino acids. The CDR3 nucleotides read TGTGCCAGCAGCTCGGGAGGGCACACCGGGGAGCTGTTTTTT. Amino acids: CASSSGGHTGELFF. Full variable domain (missing parts from reference TRBV28 and TRBJ2-2): DVKVTQSSRYLVKRTGEKVFLECVQDMDHENMFWYRQDPGLGLRLIYFSYDVKMKEKGDIPEGYSVSREKKERFSLILESASTNQTSMYLCASSSGGHTGELFFGEGSRLTVL.

This clonotype was recorded many times. The chain has TRBV5-1 and TRBJ1-4; D unresolved. Per the germline V gene, CDR1 is SGHRS and CDR2 is YFSETQ. V was pared by 4 bases and J by 6 bases, with 4 bases between. This CDR3 spans 11 amino acids. The CDR3 DNA reads TGCGCCAGCAGCGGGGATGAAAAACTGTTTTTT. The encoded protein is CASSGDEKLFF.

The table lists this clonotype with many counts. The chain has TRBV18 and TRBJ2-7; 10 bases map to TRBD1. Looked up from germline, CDR1 is KGHSH and CDR2 is LQKENI. The V gene end was trimmed by 3 bases and the J gene end by 7 bases; junction bases not matched to a gene: 6. The CDR3 covers 14 residues. The CDR3 DNA reads TGTGCCAGCTCACCCCGGGACAGGGGAGAGGAGCAGTACTTC. It codes for CASSPRDRGEEQYF. The whole variable domain, filled in from reference TRBV18 and TRBJ2-7, reads NAGVMQNPRHLVRRRGQEARLRCSPMKGHSHVYWYRQLPEEGLKFMVYLQKENIIDESGMPKERFSAEFPKEGPSILRIQQVVRGDSAAYFCASSPRDRGEEQYFGPGTRLTVT.